Here is one TCR beta chain with its context. Its cognate antigen is unknown. This entry comes from a study of cytomegalovirus exposure and HLA in healthy donors. Whole-study context: Unique TCRs numbering some 80 million, obtained from HLA-typed donors, made up an early data release.

There are 16 residues in the CDR3. J lost 3 bases, V lost 3 bases, and 8 bases had no gene match. CDR1 and CDR2 from the germline V gene are MDHEN and SYDVKM. Researchers ran the PCR with 60 Vbeta and 13 Jbeta primers. Some clones are missing from TCRdb's copy, which holds only in-frame ones; the method was immunoSEQ multiplex PCR. The sample lists 100,000 to 140,000 clones, over 75% occurring once. Study results and limitations: Presence/absence analyses rested on an assumption that sequencing depth was roughly uniform across donors. Cytomegalovirus association was assigned to about 150 TCR beta chains.

The sequenced material came from PBMCs. The clonotype originates from a man aged 25 to 40 in good health and CMV-seronegative. The chain has TRBV28 and TRBJ2-5, with TRBD2 identical over 9 bases. CDR3 sequence reads: CASSFKVAGEEETQYF. CDR3 in DNA: TGTGCCAGCAGTTTTAAAGTAGCGGGAGAAGAAGAGACCCAGTACTTC. Variable domain in full (rest from reference TRBV28 and TRBJ2-5): DVKVTQSSRYLVKRTGEKVFLECVQDMDHENMFWYRQDPGLGLRLIYFSYDVKMKEKGDIPEGYSVSREKKERFSLILESASTNQTSMYLCASSFKVAGEEETQYFGPGTRLLVL.